The clone carrying this T cell receptor beta chain came up a few times. Antigen specificity is unknown. The purity of all sorted populations exceeded 95%. This entry belongs to a study of beta chain features in type 1 diabetes. Points from the study as a whole: Across all four CD4+ subsets, people with type 1 diabetes showed modestly shorter TCRB CDR3s.

Expressed TCRB transcripts were sequenced because the entire RNA isolate underwent reverse transcription. TCRdb's table, derived via immunoSEQ multiplex PCR, lists solely in-frame clones and lacks some. Counted here are around 240,000 clones, over 7.5% occurring once; the ten biggest clones make up just under 0.035%. This sequence was found in a young woman in good health. Input material: naive CD4+ T cells from blood.

This chain's CDR3 is CASSMTSGGGTQYF. DNA for the CDR3: TGTGCCAGTAGTATGACTAGCGGGGGGGGGACCCAGTACTTC. V gene TRBV19 combines with J gene TRBJ2-5; TRBD2 matches 14 bases. From germline, CDR1 is LNHDA and CDR2 SQIVND (reference sequence). The junction had 1 base not matched to a gene; V was cut back by 3 bases and J by 7 bases. The CDR3 spans 14 residues.